The 27 T cell receptor beta chains below come from one sample, sequenced in a study of blood T cell repertoires in COVID-19. Sequencing was performed with immunoSEQ multiplex PCR; in TCRdb, only in-frame clones are kept and a portion is missing. The sample yields around 390,000 clones, 87% seen once. Sample: PBMCs or T cells enriched from blood (not recorded which). The receptors were gathered from a woman aged 45-65 years who had recovered from COVID-19.

The chain recombines TRBV19 with TRBJ1-2; TRBD1 matches at 9 bases. The CDR3 covers 15 residues. V was clipped by 10 bases and J by 3 bases; unmatched bases: 12. Germline CDR1 and CDR2: LNHDA and SQIVND (reference sequence). CDR3 in DNA: TGTGCCATAAGGGACAGGGCCCTTGGGGACTATGGCTACACCTTC. It translates to CAIRDRALGDYGYTF.

This chain links TRBV5-1 with TRBJ2-3, with 9 nucleotides matching TRBD2. This CDR3 has 17 residues. V trimming: 4 bases; J trimming: 2 bases; junction bases outside the gene matches: 11. The germline V gene encodes CDR1 SGHRS and CDR2 YFSETQ. CDR3 DNA sequence: TGCGCCAGCAGCCTGGGCATAGCGGGGGCCCACACAGATACGCAGTATTTT. This codes for CASSLGIAGAHTDTQYF.

This clone was seen more than once but under ten times. The chain joins TRBV5-4 to TRBJ2-3; the D gene is possibly TRBD2 (6 bases). CDR1 and CDR2 from the germline V gene are SGHNT and YYREEE (reference sequence). The ends were cut back, 4 bases at V and 2 bases at J, with 14 bases in the middle. The CDR3 consists of 15 residues. CDR3 amino acids: CASSARLGATDTQYF. The CDR3 nucleotides read TGTGCCAGCAGCGCTAGACTAGGAGCCACAGATACGCAGTATTTT.

This sequence joins TRBV3-1 (or the pseudogene TRBV3-2) and TRBJ2-3; D remains unclear. From germline, CDR1 is LGHDT and CDR2 YNNKEL (reference sequence). Deletions cut 5 bases from V and 0 bases from J, with 9 bases between. CDR3 size: 14 residues. CDR3 nucleotides: TGTGCCAGCAGCACACAAGTAAGCACAGATACGCAGTATTTT. This sequence encodes CASSTQVSTDTQYF.

The chain employs TRBV5-8 and TRBJ2-7, with 9 bases matching TRBD1. The CDR3 length is 15 residues. Trimming took 0 bases from V and 3 from J; bases not matched to a gene: 4. Germline CDR1 reads SGHTS; CDR2 reads YDEGEE. CDR3 coding DNA: TGTGCCAGCAGCTTGGAGACAGGGGGAATCTACGAGCAGTACTTC. This encodes CASSLETGGIYEQYF.

V usage is TRBV7-9 and J usage is TRBJ1-3; D remains ambiguous. Between the trimmed V and J ends, which lost 2 bases and 0 bases, there was a span of 8 bases. Germline V gene lookup returns CDR1 SEHNR and CDR2 FQNEAQ (reference sequence). The CDR3 contains 15 residues. As DNA, the CDR3 is TGTGCCAGCAGCTTAAGTGGCAACTCTGGAAACACCATATATTTT. Translating it yields CASSLSGNSGNTIYF.

This clone occurred many times. This chain links TRBV4-1 with TRBJ2-1, with 7 positions matching TRBD1. The CDR3 extends over 16 amino acids. CDR1 MGHRA and CDR2 YSYEKL come from the germline V gene. J gave up 7 bases and V 4 bases, and 13 bases lay outside the gene matches. The CDR3 here is CASSPQSGQVGNEQFF. CDR3 DNA sequence: TGCGCCAGCAGCCCCCAAAGCGGACAGGTGGGGAATGAGCAGTTCTTC.

The chain has TRBV12-3 or TRBV12-4 and TRBJ1-2; 11 bases line up with TRBD1. The CDR3 has 13 amino acids. After removal of 6 bases from V and 7 bases from J, the junction contained 4 bases not matched to a gene. The CDR3 reads CASRWTGGFGYTF. The CDR3 DNA reads as TGTGCCAGCAGGTGGACAGGGGGCTTTGGCTACACCTTC.

This clone was seen more than once but under ten times. This chain connects TRBV28 to TRBJ2-7; TRBD1 aligns across 7 bases. Germline V CDR1 and CDR2: MDHEN, SYDVKM. V lost 4 bases to trimming and J lost 4 bases; unmatched junction nucleotides: 10. The length of the CDR3 is 15 residues. The DNA for the CDR3 is TGTGCCAGCAGTTCAACCGGGACAGCTTCTTACGAGCAGTACTTC. Protein: CASSSTGTASYEQYF.

Details on this clone: Sequence at one end of the junction differs from germline and may be a read error. The chain employs TRBV4-1 and TRBJ1-1; perhaps TRBD1 as D (6 bases). The CDR3 covers 15 residues. Germline loops: CDR1 MGHRA, CDR2 YSYEKL. The CDR3 reads CASSQERTPGAGLLF. The CDR3 DNA sequence: TGCGCCAGCAGCCAAGAACGAACCCCAGGGGCGGGTCTTCTCTTT.

This chain links TRBV6-5 with TRBJ1-1, with TRBD1 matching over 10 bases. V dropped 7 bases and J dropped 11; count of bases not matched to a gene: 10. The CDR3 is made up of 13 amino acids. The germline gives CDR1 MNHEY, CDR2 SVGAGI. Here the CDR3 reads CASNRGQGERAFF. The CDR3, as DNA: TGTGCCAGCAACAGAGGACAGGGGGAACGGGCTTTCTTT.

The chain joins TRBV30 to TRBJ1-1; 8 bases fit TRBD1. V lost 5 bases, J lost 10 bases, and 15 bases stayed unmatched. This CDR3 is 14 amino acids long. In germline, CDR1 is GTSNPN, CDR2 SVGIG (reference sequence). This CDR3 is CAWLPGTGRKGAFF. DNA of the CDR3: TGTGCCTGGCTGCCAGGGACAGGAAGAAAGGGAGCTTTCTTT.

The chain links TRBV18 to TRBJ1-4; tentative D call: TRBD1 (5 bases). V gave up 6 bases and J gave up 3 bases, with 14 bases separating them. The germline gives CDR1 KGHSH, CDR2 LQKENI. The CDR3 is 15 residues long. For the CDR3, the DNA is TGTGCCAGCTCGAAAGGGGAGGGATCTAATGAAAAACTGTTTTTT. It specifies CASSKGEGSNEKLFF.

The V call is TRBV5-1, the J call TRBJ1-5; the D gene is possibly TRBD1 (6 bases). Trimming left V 7 bases short and J 5 bases short, with 28 bases between. CDR3 length equals 18 residues. The V gene's germline CDR1 is SGHRS and CDR2 YFSETQ. Written as DNA, the CDR3 is TGCGCCAGCCAGCAGATTGAGCCGAGGGACACTCAATATCAGCCCCAGCATTTT. Protein sequence: CASQQIEPRDTQYQPQHF.

The chain employs TRBV6-2 or TRBV6-3 and TRBJ2-1; D is perhaps TRBD2 (5 bases). Deletions cut 6 bases from V and 5 bases from J, with 11 bases between. The germline gives CDR1 MNHEY, CDR2 SVGEGT. This CDR3 is 13 amino acids long. CDR3: CASSDIGDNEQFF. The CDR3 nucleotides are TGTGCCAGCAGCGATATCGGGGACAATGAGCAGTTCTTC.

V usage is TRBV27 and J usage is TRBJ2-3; TRBD1 matches 7 bases. CDR1 and CDR2 (germline): MNHEY, SMNVEV (reference sequence). The CDR3 is 14 residues long. The V gene end was trimmed by 3 bases and the J gene end by 2 bases; junction bases not matched to a gene: 2. CDR3 loop: CASSLGQHTDTQYF. The CDR3 DNA sequence: TGTGCCAGCAGTTTGGGACAGCACACAGATACGCAGTATTTT.

The chain employs TRBV28 and TRBJ1-5, with 7 positions matching TRBD1. In germline, CDR1 is MDHEN, CDR2 SYDVKM. Trimming cost V 6 bases and J 1 base; bases outside gene matches: 6. This CDR3 has 15 residues. CDR3: CASRGGTVSNQPQHF. CDR3 in DNA: TGTGCCAGCAGAGGCGGGACAGTAAGCAATCAGCCCCAGCATTTT.

This chain joins TRBV3-1 (or the pseudogene TRBV3-2) and TRBJ1-3, with D tentatively TRBD1 (5 bases). Looked up from germline, CDR1 is LGHDT and CDR2 is YNNKEL (reference sequence). Trimming cost V 3 bases and J 1 base, with 19 bases left between them. The CDR3 totals 18 residues. The CDR3 DNA reads TGTGCCAGCAGCCATTTAGGCGGCAGGGCGGATTCTGGAAACACCATATATTTT. It codes for CASSHLGGRADSGNTIYF.

The chain combines TRBV9 with TRBJ1-5; D not resolved. The CDR3 length is 15 residues. V was shortened by 0 bases and J by 3 bases, with 10 bases between the two germline ends. Germline V lookup: CDR1 SGDLS, CDR2 YYNGEE. The CDR3 here is CASSVGVLSNQPQHF. CDR3 nucleotide sequence: TGTGCCAGCAGCGTAGGAGTTCTCTCCAATCAGCCCCAGCATTTT.

The gene calls are TRBV2 and TRBJ1-5; no clear D. The ends were cut back, 6 bases at V and 0 bases at J, with 6 bases in the middle. Germline V lookup: CDR1 SNHLY, CDR2 FYNNEI. The CDR3 has 13 residues. For the CDR3, the DNA is TGTGCCAGCAGGGCCTTTAGCAATCAGCCCCAGCATTTT. Encoded protein: CASRAFSNQPQHF.

CDR3 nucleotides: TGTGCCAGCAGTTACGCCCAGCCGGCTAGTGGCTACACCTTC. It specifies CASSYAQPASGYTF. V gene TRBV6-2 or TRBV6-3 combines with J gene TRBJ1-2; no firm D call. The CDR3 extends over 14 amino acids. V shed 2 bases and J shed 7 bases, with 14 bases lying between them. The germline gives CDR1 MNHEY, CDR2 SVGEGT.

The J gene is TRBJ2-3, the V gene TRBV29-1; a possible D gene is TRBD1 (5 bases). Germline values: CDR1 SQVTM, CDR2 ANQGSEA. The germline V and J ends were trimmed by 3 bases and 1 base, with 11 bases remaining between them. CDR3 length: 14 amino acids. The chain's CDR3 is CSVENGRGTDTQYF. The CDR3 bases are TGCAGCGTTGAGAACGGCAGGGGCACAGATACGCAGTATTTT.

This clone was seen a few times. The chain carries TRBV5-5 and TRBJ1-5; no definite D call. Germline lookup yields CDR1 SGHKS and CDR2 YYEKEE (reference sequence). Trimming removed 4 bases from V and 2 bases from J, with 13 bases in between. The CDR3 loop spans 15 amino acids. In nucleotides, the CDR3 is TGTGCCAGCAGCCCGTATCGGGGAGGCAATCAGCCCCAGCATTTT. Translating gives CASSPYRGGNQPQHF.

J is TRBJ1-1 and V is TRBV19; D not certain. Per germline, CDR1 LNHDA and CDR2 SQIVND (reference sequence). Trimming stripped 4 bases from V and 3 bases from J, with 15 bases between. The CDR3 runs to 15 residues. CDR3 nucleotide sequence: TGTGCCAGTAGTACCTCCCCGGGAGGTTACACTGAAGCTTTCTTT. It specifies CASSTSPGGYTEAFF.

This rearrangement joins TRBV9 to TRBJ2-3; a possible D gene is TRBD2 (6 bases). This CDR3 contains 14 residues. Germline V gene sequence: CDR1 SGDLS, CDR2 YYNGEE. The V end lost 0 bases, the J end lost 5 bases, and 10 bases lay between the germline ends. CDR3 sequence reads: CASSVAQGGDTQYF. In DNA form, the CDR3 reads TGTGCCAGCAGCGTAGCTCAGGGAGGAGATACGCAGTATTTT.

The chain uses TRBV11-2 and TRBJ1-5; no firm D call. This CDR3 is 13 amino acids long. Germline CDR1 is SGHAT and CDR2 is FQNNGV. Trimming left V 4 bases short and J 4 bases short, with 8 bases between. The DNA of the CDR3 is TGTGCCAGCAGCTCGGAGCGTAATCAGCCCCAGCATTTT. It specifies CASSSERNQPQHF. The full variable domain, with the rest looked up from reference TRBV11-2 and TRBJ1-5, is EAGVAQSPRYKIIEKRQSVAFWCNPISGHATLYWYQQILGQGPKLLIQFQNNGVVDDSQLPKDRFSAERLKGVDSTLKIQPAKLEDSAVYLCASSSERNQPQHFGDGTRLSIL.

The chain links TRBV28 to TRBJ2-1; 12 bases agree with TRBD1. Germline V CDR1 and CDR2: MDHEN, SYDVKM. The CDR3 length is 15 residues. Trimming cost V 6 bases and J 5 bases; bases outside gene matches: 5. The CDR3 spells CASRPGQGADNEQFF. The CDR3 DNA reads as TGTGCCAGCAGACCGGGACAGGGGGCGGACAATGAGCAGTTCTTC.